This T cell receptor beta chain comes out of a study of T cell responses to AZD1222 COVID-19 vaccine. In the study overall: Analyses pooled second doses at about 4 or about 12 weeks.

Sequenced by immunoSEQ multiplex PCR; TCRdb stores in-frame clones only, minus some. The sample lists 180,000 or so clones, approximately 90% occurring once. Study-level points and caveats: Increases in Spike-specific TCR breadth and depth were seen after two AZD1222 doses. Dominant at 160-218 and 743-854, vaccine-associated CD4 TCRs also spanned spike. Unmutated variant regions are reportedly the target of nearly half of TCRs that are spike-specific.

Turning to this clone: Its matching antigen is unknown.

The CDR3 extends over 17 amino acids. Germline V CDR1 and CDR2: MNHNS, SASEGT. V lost 4 bases and J lost 0; bases outside the gene matches: 7. The TCR was taken from an adult in good health. Sample: peripheral blood, taken on day 0 of AZD1222 vaccination. The V gene is TRBV6-1, the J gene TRBJ2-2; 8 nucleotides line up with TRBD2. CDR3 residues: CASSGAGGGANTGELFF. In DNA form, the CDR3 reads TGTGCCAGCAGTGGGGCCGGGGGGGGCGCGAACACCGGGGAGCTGTTTTTT.